This T cell receptor beta chain is from a study of blood T cells in healthy people across ages. Whole-study results and caveats: Both naive CD4+ cell counts and diversity were greater in long-lived donors than in aged donors.

A word on this clonotype: The antigen is unknown.

Drawing of peripheral blood yielded about 9.7 milliliters from each donor. Unmatched junction bases numbered 7, after V lost 0 bases and J lost 8 bases. Germline CDR1 MGHRA, CDR2 YSYEKL. The CDR3 has 16 residues. Next came a second PCR, run for about 6 to 12 cycles, which used a sample-barcoded 5' primer along with a J-beta primer mix. Using its own MiXCR run on the 5' RACE reads, TCRdb lists one record per CDR3 protein. The data show roughly 1.4 million distinct CDR3 sequences, with roughly 60% seen just once and 6.5% to 8.5% held by the top ten. The sample comprised blood. The rearrangement uses TRBV4-1 and TRBJ2-1; 10 bases are shared with TRBD1. The source of this sequence is a man younger than 30 in good health. The CDR3 region has the DNA TGCGCCAGCAGCCAAGATGCGGGACAGGGGAGACATGAGCAGTTCTTC. Protein product: CASSQDAGQGRHEQFF.